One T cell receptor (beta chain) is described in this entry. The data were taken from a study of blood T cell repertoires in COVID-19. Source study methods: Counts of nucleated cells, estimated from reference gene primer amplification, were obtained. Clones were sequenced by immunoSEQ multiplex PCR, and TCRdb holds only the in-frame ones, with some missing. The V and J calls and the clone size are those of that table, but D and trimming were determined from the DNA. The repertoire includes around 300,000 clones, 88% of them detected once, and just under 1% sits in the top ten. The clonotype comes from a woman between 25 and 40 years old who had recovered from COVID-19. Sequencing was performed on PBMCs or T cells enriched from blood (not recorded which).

Written as DNA, the CDR3 is TGTGCCAGCAGCTTAGGAGTAGAAGTAGCAAACTATGGCTACACCTTC. Its protein product is CASSLGVEVANYGYTF. V and J are TRBV7-6 and TRBJ1-2; D remains ambiguous. The ends were cut back, 1 base at V and 2 bases at J, with 14 bases in the middle. The CDR3 covers 16 residues. The germline V gene has CDR1 SGHVS and CDR2 FNYEAQ.